Sequencing of this TCR beta chain was carried out in a study of cytomegalovirus exposure and HLA in healthy donors. Study background: A later analysis reported the same platform for the 110 or so validation repertoires and the roughly 670 first-cohort repertoires. Study results and limitations: As was reported, the classifier diagnosed cytomegalovirus status with high specificity and sensitivity.

The donors were in the roughly 130-subject validation cohort, distinct from the approximately 730-subject first cohort. The repertoire was sequenced with immunoSEQ multiplex PCR; TCRdb's copy has only in-frame clones and lacks some. The table lists tens of thousands of clones, over 85% of them singletons, with less than 4.5% in the top ten. To note about this clone: Its antigen is not identified.

V was clipped by 3 bases and J by 4 bases; unmatched bases: 4. CDR3 length: 15 amino acids. From germline, CDR1 is MRHNA and CDR2 SNTAGT. This TCR was sampled from a man between 18 and 29 years old in good health and CMV-seropositive. The sample comprised PBMCs. The chain recombines TRBV6-4 with TRBJ2-5; 11 nucleotides line up with TRBD2. Here the CDR3 DNA reads TGTGCCAGCAGTGAAACTAGCGGGAGCTTAGAGACCCAGTACTTC. Translating gives CASSETSGSLETQYF.